Each of the 22 T cell receptor beta chains below was sequenced from the same sample in a study of T cell responses to AZD1222 COVID-19 vaccine. Data came from immunoSEQ multiplex PCR; TCRdb stores just in-frame clones and leaves some out. The sample contains roughly 260,000 clones, over 90% of which appear only once. Sequencing was performed on peripheral blood, taken on day 0 of AZD1222 vaccination. The receptors were sampled from an adult in good health.

This sequence joins TRBV24-1 and TRBJ2-1; a weak D match, TRBD2 (6 bases). Germline values: CDR1 KGHDR, CDR2 SFDVKD. The V end lost 5 bases, the J end lost 4 bases, and 8 bases lay between the germline ends. The CDR3 covers 13 residues. CDR3 in DNA: TGTGCCACCAGTGGGGGGGAGTACAATGAGCAGTTCTTC. Its protein product is CATSGGEYNEQFF.

The chain combines TRBV5-4 with TRBJ1-4, with D uncertain. Germline CDR1 is SGHNT and CDR2 is YYREEE (reference sequence). The CDR3 spans 15 residues. With 0 bases removed from V and 7 bases from J, the gap between germline ends came to 13 bases. The CDR3 loop reads CASSLASDGPEKLFF. The CDR3 DNA follows: TGTGCCAGCAGCTTGGCCTCTGACGGACCTGAAAAACTGTTTTTT.

The chain recombines TRBV6-6 with TRBJ2-7, with D perhaps TRBD1 (6 bases). Trimming stripped 2 bases from V and 5 bases from J, with 16 bases between. Germline assignment: CDR1 MNHNY and CDR2 SVGAGI (reference sequence). The CDR3 runs to 15 residues. For the CDR3, the DNA is TGTGCCAGCAGTTACGGGGCAGGGGCAAAGCACGAGCAGTACTTC. It translates to CASSYGAGAKHEQYF.

V and J are TRBV11-1 and TRBJ2-4; D remains unclear. Germline V gene data show CDR1 as SGHAT and CDR2 as FQDESV (reference sequence). Trimming left V 5 bases short and J 0 bases short, with 11 bases between. This CDR3 is 15 amino acids long. CDR3 DNA: TGTGCCAGCAGCCCGCGGAACATAGCCAAAAACATTCAGTACTTC. Encoded protein: CASSPRNIAKNIQYF.

This sequence joins TRBV12-3 or TRBV12-4 and TRBJ2-2; D unclear. This CDR3 is 13 amino acids long. V was cut by 7 bases and J by 4 bases, with 10 bases left in between. The CDR3 loop is CASIWGGTGELFF. The CDR3 region has the DNA TGTGCCAGCATTTGGGGTGGCACCGGGGAGCTGTTTTTT.

This chain links TRBV27 with TRBJ2-2; 7 bases match TRBD2. The CDR3 has 16 amino acids. V dropped 0 bases and J dropped 3; count of bases not matched to a gene: 4. The germline gives CDR1 MNHEY, CDR2 SMNVEV (reference sequence). This chain's CDR3 is CASSLSSGIYTGELFF. The CDR3 bases are TGTGCCAGCAGTTTATCAAGCGGGATTTACACCGGGGAGCTGTTTTTT.

The chain employs TRBV5-1 and TRBJ2-2; D possibly corresponds to TRBD1 (5 bases). The CDR3 spans 15 residues. Per germline, CDR1 SGHRS and CDR2 YFSETQ. Trimming took off 1 base at V and 1 base at J, with 8 bases between the two ends. This chain's CDR3 is CASSLRTMNTGELFF. The CDR3 DNA reads TGCGCCAGCAGCTTGCGGACAATGAACACCGGGGAGCTGTTTTTT.

V is TRBV7-3 and J is TRBJ2-1, with 16 bases lining up with TRBD2. Losses at the gene ends were 5 bases for V and 7 bases for J; bases not matched to a gene: 8. CDR1 is SGHTA, CDR2 FQGTGA, per germline. The CDR3 loop spans 17 amino acids. Here the CDR3 reads CASSTKGTSGRANEQFF. As DNA, the CDR3 is TGTGCCAGCAGCACTAAAGGGACTAGCGGGAGGGCAAATGAGCAGTTCTTC.

This clone was detected only once. The rearrangement uses TRBV5-1 and TRBJ2-5, with TRBD2 matching 9 bases. Losses at the gene ends were 6 bases for V and 0 bases for J; bases not matched to a gene: 9. The CDR3 contains 16 residues. Germline CDR1 reads SGHRS; CDR2 reads YFSETQ. As DNA, the CDR3 is TGCGCCAGCAAAGCGGGGGGCCCTTCGTACCAAGAGACCCAGTACTTC. This translates into CASKAGGPSYQETQYF.

The V and J genes are TRBV3-1 (or the pseudogene TRBV3-2) and TRBJ1-6; 7 bases are a match to TRBD1. The trim removed 1 base at V and 6 bases at J, leaving 0 bases unmatched. Germline CDR1 and CDR2: LGHDT and YNNKEL (reference sequence). The CDR3 extends over 14 amino acids. This chain's CDR3 is CASSQAGGNSPLHF. The CDR3 DNA sequence: TGTGCCAGCAGCCAAGCAGGGGGTAATTCACCCCTCCACTTT.

V gene TRBV11-2 combines with J gene TRBJ1-1, with 12 bases that match TRBD1. Trimming removed 4 bases from V and 3 bases from J; junction bases left unmatched: 3. CDR3 length equals 15 residues. In germline, CDR1 is SGHAT, CDR2 FQNNGV. CDR3 DNA: TGTGCCAGCAGCTCGGGACAGGGGGCGGACACTGAAGCTTTCTTT. Translating it yields CASSSGQGADTEAFF.

The gene calls are TRBV28 and TRBJ2-4; D is undetermined. Germline V gives CDR1 MDHEN, CDR2 SYDVKM. The CDR3 is made up of 12 amino acids. V gave up 7 bases and J gave up 6 bases, with 10 bases separating them. The chain's CDR3 is CASKEDANIQYF. In DNA, the CDR3 is TGTGCCAGCAAAGAGGACGCAAACATTCAGTACTTC.

The chain is built from TRBV28 and TRBJ2-1; 9 nucleotides agree with TRBD2. Germline assignment: CDR1 MDHEN and CDR2 SYDVKM. The CDR3 has 13 amino acids. CDR3 loop: CAATSGTYNEQFF. The DNA for the CDR3 is TGTGCGGCGACTAGCGGAACCTACAATGAGCAGTTCTTC.

The chain joins TRBV2 to TRBJ2-5, with a tentative D call TRBD2 (6 bases). V lost 4 bases and J lost 4, with 13 bases in between. The length of the CDR3 is 14 residues. Germline CDR1 SNHLY, CDR2 FYNNEI. Here the CDR3 reads CASSGLTSRETQYF. CDR3 sequence (DNA): TGTGCCAGCAGTGGCCTGACTAGTCGAGAGACCCAGTACTTC.

CDR3 DNA sequence: TGTGCCAGCAGTTTCGGACAGGGTGAGACTGAAGCTTTCTTT. It encodes CASSFGQGETEAFF. The rearrangement joins TRBV28 to TRBJ1-1; 8 bases are a match to TRBD1. This CDR3 is built from 14 residues. Losses at the gene ends were 3 bases for V and 5 bases for J; bases not matched to a gene: 5. Germline lookup yields CDR1 MDHEN and CDR2 SYDVKM. The full variable domain, in which reference TRBV28 and TRBJ1-1 provide the parts outside the CDR3, is DVKVTQSSRYLVKRTGEKVFLECVQDMDHENMFWYRQDPGLGLRLIYFSYDVKMKEKGDIPEGYSVSREKKERFSLILESASTNQTSMYLCASSFGQGETEAFFGQGTRLTVV.

The table lists this clone with a count of one. This chain uses TRBV28 with TRBJ2-1, with a possible D match to TRBD2 (6 bases). V lost 2 bases, J lost 0 bases, and 14 bases lay in between. Germline CDR1 reads MDHEN; CDR2 reads SYDVKM. CDR3 size: 17 residues. Written as DNA, the CDR3 is TGTGCCAGCAGTTTAACCCTAGCGTCGAGCTCCTACAATGAGCAGTTCTTC. Protein product: CASSLTLASSSYNEQFF.

This chain joins TRBV4-1 and TRBJ1-2, with a possible D match to TRBD1 (5 bases). V was clipped by 5 bases and J by 2 bases, with 12 bases between them. CDR3 length: 14 amino acids. The germline CDR1 and CDR2 sequences are MGHRA and YSYEKL. CDR3 DNA sequence: TGCGCCAGCAGCGGAACAGGAGCCAACTATGGCTACACCTTC. Its translation is CASSGTGANYGYTF.

J is TRBJ2-1 and V is TRBV18, with D possibly matching TRBD2 (6 bases). The CDR3 runs 11 residues. V shed 6 bases and J shed 10 bases, with 10 bases lying between them. Germline V gene lookup returns CDR1 KGHSH and CDR2 LQKENI. The DNA of the CDR3 is TGTGCCAGCTCGGCTAGCGACGAGCAGTTCTTC. This translates into CASSASDEQFF.

This chain connects TRBV19 to TRBJ1-1; D unclear. Germline V gene sequence: CDR1 LNHDA, CDR2 SQIVND (reference sequence). V lost 1 base, J lost 1 base, and 7 bases lay in between. The CDR3 covers 14 residues. CDR3 coding DNA: TGTGCCAGTAGTATAGGTCTGGGGAACACTGAAGCTTTCTTT. Protein: CASSIGLGNTEAFF. The variable domain in full, completed from reference TRBV19 and TRBJ1-1, reads DGGITQSPKYLFRKEGQNVTLSCEQNLNHDAMYWYRQDPGQGLRLIYYSQIVNDFQKGDIAEGYSVSREKKESFPLTVTSAQKNPTAFYLCASSIGLGNTEAFFGQGTRLTVV.

This chain uses TRBV11-2 with TRBJ2-6; D gene uncertain. Germline CDR1 is SGHAT and CDR2 is FQNNGV. Trimming cost V 1 base and J 0 bases, with 7 bases left between them. CDR3 length: 16 residues. The CDR3 here is CASSLASFSGANVLTF. CDR3 sequence (DNA): TGTGCCAGCAGCTTAGCCAGCTTCTCTGGGGCCAACGTCCTGACTTTC.

The chain employs TRBV2 and TRBJ1-4, with 7 bases matching TRBD1. Germline trimming cut 6 bases from V and 8 bases from J; bases unmatched to any gene: 9. From germline, CDR1 is SNHLY and CDR2 FYNNEI. The CDR3 runs 14 residues. Here the CDR3 DNA reads TGTGCCAGCAGATCGACAGGGAGGGACGAAAAACTGTTTTTT. Protein: CASRSTGRDEKLFF.

V gene TRBV7-8 combines with J gene TRBJ2-7, with 8 bases matching TRBD1. This CDR3 has 14 residues. The V gene's germline CDR1 is SGHVS and CDR2 FQNEAQ. V lost 5 bases and J lost 1; bases outside the gene matches: 4. The CDR3 protein is CASSSDRGSYEQYF. The CDR3 coding sequence is TGTGCCAGCAGCAGTGACAGGGGATCCTACGAGCAGTACTTC.